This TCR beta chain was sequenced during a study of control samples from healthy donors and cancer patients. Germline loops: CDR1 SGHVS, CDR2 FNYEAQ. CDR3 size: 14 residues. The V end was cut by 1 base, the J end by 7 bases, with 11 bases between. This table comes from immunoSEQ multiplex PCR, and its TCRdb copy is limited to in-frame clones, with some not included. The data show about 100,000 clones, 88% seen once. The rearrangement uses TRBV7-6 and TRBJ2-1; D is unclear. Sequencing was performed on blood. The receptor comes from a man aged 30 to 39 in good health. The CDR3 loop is CASSLGGEANEQFF. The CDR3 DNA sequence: TGTGCCAGCAGCTTAGGTGGGGAAGCTAATGAGCAGTTCTTC.